This TCR beta chain was recovered during a study of T cells in women clearing cervical HPV infection. Study summary: With HLA typing for only a few women, HLA confounding remains possible.

Per the germline V gene, CDR1 is SGHTA and CDR2 is FQGNSA. Trimming removed 5 bases at V and 3 bases at J, with 10 bases between. The CDR3 is made up of 13 amino acids. Cervical HPV DNA detected by MY09/MY11 PCR, typed by dot-blot. To note about this clone: The read falls 3 residues short of the CDR3 end, and the missing part is taken from the germline J gene.

Libraries were prepared by immunoSEQ multiplex PCR; TCRdb keeps only in-frame clonotypes and omits some of them. Recorded for this sample: tens of thousands of clones. The receptor was isolated from a woman between 18 and 70 years old with a cervical HPV16 infection that either progressed to CIN3+ or cleared (not recorded which). The chain recombines TRBV7-2 with TRBJ1-1; D may be TRBD1 (5 bases). The specimen sequenced was blood buffy coat. Incomplete CDR3 DNA: TGTGCCAGCAGCCCACCGGGGGACACTGAA. It yields the protein CASSPPGDTE. The entire CDR3 reads CASSPPGDTEAFF. The full variable domain, with the rest looked up from reference TRBV7-2 and TRBJ1-1, is GAGVSQSPSNKVTEKGKDVELRCDPISGHTALYWYRQSLGQGLEFLIYFQGNSAPDKSGLPSDRFSAERTGGSVSTLTIQRTQQEDSAVYLCASSPPGDTEAFFGQGTRLTVV.